The 5 T cell receptor beta chains below come from one sample, sequenced in a study of blood T cell repertoires in COVID-19. Some clones are missing from TCRdb's copy, which holds only in-frame ones; the method was immunoSEQ multiplex PCR. The table shows about 380,000 clones, with 81% occurring only once. The sample was peripheral blood. Receptor source: a human donor with acute or convalescent COVID-19. The donor label of this sample is uncertain.

The V and J genes are TRBV11-1 and TRBJ1-1; D might be TRBD1 (5 bases). Trimming removed 1 base from V and 2 bases from J, with 8 bases in between. The CDR3 has 14 residues. In germline, CDR1 is SGHAT, CDR2 FQDESV (reference sequence). The CDR3 nucleotides read TGTGCCAGCAGCTTAGGGGGGGTCAACACTGAAGCTTTCTTT. This encodes CASSLGGVNTEAFF.

V usage is TRBV19 and J usage is TRBJ2-1; 10 nucleotides agree with TRBD2. The CDR3 loop spans 15 amino acids. V shed 1 base, J shed 5 bases, and the junction held 2 bases outside the gene matches. Germline CDR1 reads LNHDA; CDR2 reads SQIVND (reference sequence). CDR3 residues: CASSIGTSGNNEQFF. In nucleotides, the CDR3 is TGTGCCAGTAGTATAGGGACTAGCGGTAACAATGAGCAGTTCTTC.

The DNA for the CDR3 is TGTGCCAGCAGTCCGCCGGGACAGGGCTCCTACGAGCAGTACTTC. This encodes CASSPPGQGSYEQYF. The chain uses TRBV6-5 and TRBJ2-7; 9 positions agree with TRBD1. The V gene end was trimmed by 5 bases and the J gene end by 0 bases; junction bases not matched to a gene: 5. The CDR3 totals 15 residues. In germline, CDR1 is MNHEY, CDR2 SVGAGI.

V usage is TRBV6-2 or TRBV6-3 and J usage is TRBJ2-1, with D tentatively TRBD1 (5 bases). The CDR3 contains 11 residues. V lost 4 bases, J lost 9 bases, and 7 bases lay in between. Per the germline V gene, CDR1 is MNHEY and CDR2 is SVGEGT. The CDR3 reads CASSWQGEQFF. The CDR3 nucleotides read TGTGCCAGCAGTTGGCAGGGTGAGCAGTTCTTC.

This clone was picked up one time. This chain connects TRBV30 to TRBJ1-1, with D tentatively TRBD1 (5 bases). Germline loops: CDR1 GTSNPN, CDR2 SVGIG (reference sequence). The CDR3 spans 15 residues. The V end lost 2 bases, the J end lost 4 bases, and 17 bases lay between the germline ends. DNA of the CDR3: TGTGCCTGGAGTCGTGCCAGGGCCGTTTTCACTGAAGCTTTCTTT. It codes for CAWSRARAVFTEAFF. Based on the CDR3 plus reference TRBV30 and TRBJ1-1, the full variable domain is SQTIHQWPATLVQPVGSPLSLECTVEGTSNPNLYWYRQAAGRGLQLLFYSVGIGQISSEVPQNLSASRPQDRQFILSSKKLLLSDSGFYLCAWSRARAVFTEAFFGQGTRLTVV.